A selection of T cell receptor beta chains follows, all from one sample in a study of OX40 agonist ivuxolimab in advanced cancers. Profiled with immunoSEQ multiplex PCR; TCRdb holds only in-frame clones, not every one. The sample records about 69,000 clones, about nine tenths being singletons. Sequenced here: CD4+ or CD8+ T cells sorted from blood, sampled in a trial of the OX40 agonist ivuxolimab. The receptors originated from an adult with an advanced solid tumor such as melanoma, head and neck, liver or kidney cancer. Both conserved end residues are part of each CDR3. A D gene is named only where the DNA matches it firmly. Size is stated for part of the rows, as once, few or many counts, or as a class when the clone is expanded.

NA | TRBJ2-2 | TRBV6-5 | NA | TGTGCCAGCATGGGGGGTGGGAACACCGGGGAGCTGTTTTTT | CASMGGGNTGELFF
TRBD1 | TRBJ1-2 | TRBV5-8 | NA | TGTGCCAGCAGCTTGTATTATCCGGGACAGGCCTTCGAGGTGTACGGCTACACCTTC | CASSLYYPGQAFEVYGYTF
TRBD2 | TRBJ2-1 | TRBV7-8 | once | TGTGCCAGCAGCCCTCTCCGGGGGGGAGCGGGAGCTTATGAGCAGTTCTTC | CASSPLRGGAGAYEQFF
NA | TRBJ1-5 | TRBV28 | once | TGTGCCAGCAGTTGGGGGTATTGGGGTCAGCCCCAGCATTTT | CASSWGYWGQPQHF
NA | TRBJ2-7 | TRBV7-9 | NA | TGTGCCAGCAGCTTGGCAGGGGCTCCCTACGAGCAGTACTTC | CASSLAGAPYEQYF
NA | TRBJ2-1 | TRBV2 | NA | TGTGCCAGCAGTGAATCGGTTCCCTACAATGAGCAGTTCTTC | CASSESVPYNEQFF
TRBD2 | TRBJ2-3 | TRBV6-4 | NA | TGTGCCAGCAGTGACTCGTTAGCGGGAGGGCAAGATACGCAGTATTTT | CASSDSLAGGQDTQYF
TRBD1 | TRBJ2-2 | TRBV29-1 | few | TGCAGCGTTGAATCAGACTTGGGACAGGGAGGGTCCGGGGAGCTGTTTTTT | CSVESDLGQGGSGELFF
NA | TRBJ1-1 | TRBV19 | NA | TGTGCCAGTTGCCCTTTGGGAATTAAAACGGAACGGGACACTGAAGCTTTCTTT | CASCPLGIKTERDTEAFF
NA | TRBJ2-1 | TRBV6-5 | NA | TGTGCCAGCAGTTACAGGACCGCTATCGTCAATGAGCAGTTCTTC | CASSYRTAIVNEQFF
TRBD2 | TRBJ2-1 | TRBV9 | NA | TGTGCCAGCAGCGTAGTACCTAGCGGGGAAGGGTTCTTC | CASSVVPSGEGFF
NA | TRBJ1-5 | TRBV29-1 | NA | TGCAGCGTGGGGTCGGCGGCAGGACAGCCCCAGCATTTT | CSVGSAAGQPQHF
NA | TRBJ1-1 | TRBV7-3 | NA | TGTGCCAGCAGCCCACATCCAGGGAACACTGAAGCTTTCTTT | CASSPHPGNTEAFF
NA | TRBJ2-5 | TRBV10-2 | NA | TGCGCCAGCAGGGAGAATCAGAAAATTCAAGAGACCCAGTACTTC | CASRENQKIQETQYF
NA | TRBJ2-4 | TRBV14 | NA | TGTGCCAGCAGCCAAGAGAAAGACCTAGCCAAAAACATTCAGTACTTC | CASSQEKDLAKNIQYF
NA | TRBJ1-5 | TRBV25-1 | NA | TGTGCCAGCAGTGATGGGAGGGGGGCGATGTTTCAGCCCCAGCATTTT | CASSDGRGAMFQPQHF
TRBD1 | TRBJ2-7 | TRBV15 | NA | TGTGCCACCAGCAGAGATGGGACAGGATCATCCTACGAGCAGTACTTC | CATSRDGTGSSYEQYF
TRBD2 | TRBJ2-5 | TRBV7-8 | NA | TGTGCCAGCAGCGATGTAGGTAGCGGGAGGCAGACCCAGTACTTC | CASSDVGSGRQTQYF
NA | TRBJ1-3 | TRBV19 | once | TGTGCCAGTTGCCCCCCGCGACCGAACTCTGGAAACACCATATATTTT | CASCPPRPNSGNTIYF
NA | TRBJ2-5 | TRBV7-9 | NA | TGTGCCAGCAGCCCGGGGGACAGTCTAGAGACCCAGTACTTC | CASSPGDSLETQYF
TRBD1 | TRBJ1-2 | TRBV20-1 | NA | TGCAGTGCTAGACCTGGGGGACAGGGGCACTTC | CSARPGGQGHF
TRBD2 | TRBJ2-2 | TRBV29-1 | NA | TGCAGCGTTGCGTCTAGCGGGGGCACCGGGGAGCTGTTTTTT | CSVASSGGTGELFF
NA | TRBJ2-3 | TRBV30 | NA | TGTGCCTGGAGTAGTTTGGATACGCAGTATTTT | CAWSSLDTQYF
TRBD1 | TRBJ1-4 | TRBV23-1 | NA | TGCGCCAGCAGTCAGACGTTACGGGACAGGACTAATGAAAAACTGTTTTTT | CASSQTLRDRTNEKLFF
NA | TRBJ1-1 | TRBV10-3 | NA | TGTGCCATCAGTGAGCGGACAAGCAACACTGAAGCTTTCTTT | CAISERTSNTEAFF
NA | TRBJ2-5 | TRBV4-1 | NA | TGCGCCAGCAGCCAAGATCAACTTTCACAAGAGACCCAGTACTTC | CASSQDQLSQETQYF
NA | TRBJ2-5 | TRBV5-1 | NA | TGCGCCAGCAGCTCAGGGGGGCCCCAAGAGACCCAGTACTTC | CASSSGGPQETQYF
NA | TRBJ1-1 | TRBV7-9 | NA | TGTGCCAGCAGCGATCCGGGACTGAACACTGAAGCTTTCTTT | CASSDPGLNTEAFF
NA | TRBJ2-7 | TRBV5-1 | once | TGCGCCAGCAGCTCGAATCTAGGGGGGACTTTTGGCGAGCAGTACTTC | CASSSNLGGTFGEQYF
TRBD1 | TRBJ2-7 | TRBV6-1 | once | TGTGCCAGCAGTGCCTCTTATGGGACAGATAACGAGCAGTACTTC | CASSASYGTDNEQYF
TRBD2 | TRBJ2-1 | TRBV11-2 | NA | TGTGCCAGCAGCCAGAACGGGGGGGGAGGAAAAAATGAGCAGTTCTTC | CASSQNGGGGKNEQFF
TRBD1 | TRBJ2-4 | TRBV19 | NA | TGTGCCAGTAGTACCGGGACAGGGTTCCAAAACATTCAGTACTTC | CASSTGTGFQNIQYF
NA | TRBJ1-2 | TRBV7-8 | NA | TGTGCCAGCAGCTTAGGCGACAGCGGATATGGCTACACCTTC | CASSLGDSGYGYTF
TRBD2 | TRBJ2-3 | TRBV28 | NA | TGTGCCAGCAGGCCGGGACTAGTAATTACAGATACGCAGTATTTT | CASRPGLVITDTQYF
TRBD1 | TRBJ1-3 | TRBV7-9 | once | TGTGCCAGCAGCCCACAGGGGGCTCGCTCTGGAAACACCATATATTTT | CASSPQGARSGNTIYF
TRBD1 | TRBJ1-1 | TRBV5-4 | NA | TGTGCCAGCAGCTTGGTACAGGGGTTGAACACTGAAGCTTTCTTT | CASSLVQGLNTEAFF
TRBD1 | TRBJ1-3 | TRBV28 | NA | TGTGCCAGCAGTGACAGGGGACTTGGAAACACCATATATTTT | CASSDRGLGNTIYF
TRBD1 | TRBJ1-2 | TRBV6-5 | NA | TGTGCCAGCAGTACCGGGACAGTTGGCTACACCTTC | CASSTGTVGYTF
TRBD1 | TRBJ2-5 | TRBV18 | NA | TGTGCCAGCTCACCCGGGACAGGGAAAGAGACCCAGTACTTC | CASSPGTGKETQYF
TRBD1 | TRBJ2-2 | TRBV7-7 | NA | TGTGCTAGCAGCTTGGGCCCGGGACAGGGTTCTACCGGGGAGCTGTTTTTT | CASSLGPGQGSTGELFF
NA | TRBJ2-7 | TRBV28 | NA | TGTGCCAGCAGTTCTACTACCCGCTACGAGCAGTACTTC | CASSSTTRYEQYF
TRBD2 | TRBJ2-7 | TRBV5-1 | NA | TGCGCCAGCAGCTTGGGGACTAGCGGGAGCGCCGAGCAGTACTTC | CASSLGTSGSAEQYF